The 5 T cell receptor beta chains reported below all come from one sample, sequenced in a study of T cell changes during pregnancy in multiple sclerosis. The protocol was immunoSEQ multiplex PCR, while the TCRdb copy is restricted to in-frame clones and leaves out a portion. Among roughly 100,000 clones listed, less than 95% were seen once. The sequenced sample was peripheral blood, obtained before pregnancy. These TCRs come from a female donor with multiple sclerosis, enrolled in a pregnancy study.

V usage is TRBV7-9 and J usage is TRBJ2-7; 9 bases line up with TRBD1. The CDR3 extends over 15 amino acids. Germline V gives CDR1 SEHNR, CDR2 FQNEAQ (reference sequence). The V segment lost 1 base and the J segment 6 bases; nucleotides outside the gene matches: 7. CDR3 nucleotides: TGTGCCAGCAGCTTAGAGGTCACAGGGGGCTTCGAGCAGTACTTC. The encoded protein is CASSLEVTGGFEQYF.

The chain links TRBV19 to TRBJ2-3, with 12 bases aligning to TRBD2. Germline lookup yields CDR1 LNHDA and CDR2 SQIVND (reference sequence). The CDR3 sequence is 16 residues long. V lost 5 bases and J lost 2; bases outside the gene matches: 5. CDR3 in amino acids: CASSPLAGGYTDTQYF. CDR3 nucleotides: TGTGCCAGTAGTCCACTAGCGGGGGGCTACACAGATACGCAGTATTTT.

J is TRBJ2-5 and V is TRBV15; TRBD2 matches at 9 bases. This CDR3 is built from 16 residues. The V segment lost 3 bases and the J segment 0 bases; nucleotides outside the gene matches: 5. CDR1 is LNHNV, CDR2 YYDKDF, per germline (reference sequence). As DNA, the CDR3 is TGTGCCACCAGCAGGCGAAGCGGGGGGAACCAAGAGACCCAGTACTTC. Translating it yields CATSRRSGGNQETQYF.

The CDR3 region is CASSHPDREAGRPYNEQFF. As DNA, the CDR3 is TGCGCCAGCAGCCATCCGGACCGAGAGGCGGGACGCCCCTACAATGAGCAGTTCTTC. The chain links TRBV4-1 to TRBJ2-1; weak D call: TRBD2 (6 bases). CDR1 and CDR2 (germline): MGHRA, YSYEKL. V shed 3 bases and J shed 2 bases, with 23 bases lying between them. This CDR3 contains 19 residues.

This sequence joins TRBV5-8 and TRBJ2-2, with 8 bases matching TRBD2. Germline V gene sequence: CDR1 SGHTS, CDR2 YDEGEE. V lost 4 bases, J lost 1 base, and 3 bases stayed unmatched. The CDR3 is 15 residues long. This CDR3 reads CASSAGTRNTGELFF. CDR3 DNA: TGTGCCAGCAGCGCCGGGACTAGGAACACCGGGGAGCTGTTTTTT.